This T cell receptor (beta chain) comes out of a study of T cell repertoires in cytomegalovirus infection. Study summary: Indications came from public TCR beta signatures; they pointed to CMV infection and to a matching HLA type.

The germline V and J ends were trimmed by 2 bases and 1 base, with 18 bases remaining between them. The CDR3 has 18 amino acids. In germline, CDR1 is SGDLS, CDR2 YYNGEE. General study findings and limits: Frequencies of public TCR beta families were cumulated, and this identified carriers of CMV plus the relevant HLA.

TCRdb itself ran the reads through MiXCR, one entry per CDR3 protein. Counted here are nearly 450,000 distinct CDR3 sequences, approximately 32% occurring once; the ten biggest clones make up roughly 13%. As concerns this clonotype: As yet, its antigen is unknown.

The sequence derives from a human donor in good health (CMV status not recorded). Some clones in this sample may be carry-over from other donors' samples. The specimen sequenced was PBMCs. The rearrangement uses TRBV9 and TRBJ2-2; D may be TRBD2 (6 bases). CDR3 sequence (DNA): TGTGCCAGCAGCGTCGCTGTGGGGCTAGCGAAGAACACCGGGGAGCTGTTTTTT. This gives the protein CASSVAVGLAKNTGELFF.